Following are 18 T cell receptor beta chains from one sample sequenced in a study of spatial heterogeneity in lung cancer. TCRdb processed the 5' RACE reads anew with MiXCR; each CDR3 protein has one entry. Of tens of thousands of distinct CDR3 sequences in the sample, roughly 9.7% were seen once. Time point denoted: blood at routine non-recurrence follow-up after resection. The sample here was PBMCs, taken at follow-up. Receptor source: a male donor with early-stage non-small cell lung cancer.

This clonotype was recorded at least ten times. The V gene is TRBV5-1, the J gene TRBJ2-6; TRBD1 agrees at 9 bases. V lost 0 bases, J lost 4 bases, and 8 bases stayed unmatched. The CDR3 covers 18 residues. Germline loops: CDR1 SGHRS, CDR2 YFSETQ. The CDR3 sequence is CASSLALQGAVGANVLTF. The CDR3 bases are TGCGCCAGCAGCTTGGCCCTACAGGGGGCGGTCGGGGCCAACGTCCTGACTTTC.

The chain is built from TRBV28 and TRBJ2-4; the match to TRBD1 covers 11 bases. CDR1 is MDHEN, CDR2 SYDVKM, per germline. The V gene end was trimmed by 6 bases and the J gene end by 6 bases; junction bases not matched to a gene: 4. This CDR3 comprises 14 residues. The CDR3 DNA follows: TGTGCCAGCAGGGGGACAGGGGGATCAAACATTCAGTACTTC. It codes for CASRGTGGSNIQYF.

This clonotype was seen many times. The chain uses TRBV12-3 or TRBV12-4 and TRBJ2-1, with D perhaps assigned TRBD1 or TRBD2 (6 bases each). This CDR3 is 15 amino acids long. V was pared by 1 base and J by 5 bases, with 12 bases between. Here the CDR3 DNA reads TGTGCCAGCAGTTTAGGAGGGGGGCAGCACAATGAGCAGTTCTTC. As protein: CASSLGGGQHNEQFF.

The chain couples TRBV7-9 to TRBJ1-1; a weak D match, TRBD1 (6 bases). Trimming removed 5 bases from V and 0 bases from J, with 13 bases in between. The CDR3 contains 15 residues. Germline V gene data show CDR1 as SEHNR and CDR2 as FQNEAQ (reference sequence). The CDR3 loop reads CASSARGGVNTEAFF. The CDR3 DNA is TGTGCCAGCAGCGCCCGAGGGGGGGTGAACACTGAAGCTTTCTTT.

Many counts were recorded for this clonotype. CDR3 region: CASSGQGRNQPQHF. The CDR3 nucleotides are TGTGCCAGCAGTGGACAGGGTCGCAATCAGCCCCAGCATTTT. The rearrangement uses TRBV6-6 and TRBJ1-5; 8 bases line up with TRBD1. The CDR3 runs 14 residues. CDR1 MNHNY and CDR2 SVGAGI come from the germline V gene (reference sequence). Losses at the gene ends were 5 bases for V and 2 bases for J; bases not matched to a gene: 2.

As for this clonotype: The junction departs from germline at one end; a sequencing error may be responsible. V is TRBV5-1 and J is TRBJ2-5; D may be TRBD2 (6 bases). CDR3 length: 14 residues. In germline, CDR1 is SGHRS, CDR2 YFSETQ. Here the CDR3 reads CVSSHRDYQETQYF. CDR3 DNA sequence: TGCGTCAGCAGTCACCGGGACTACCAAGAGACCCAGTACTTC.

This clonotype was recorded at least ten times. This rearrangement joins TRBV3-1 to TRBJ2-3; D possibly matches TRBD1 or TRBD2 (5 bases each). There are 11 residues in the CDR3. Germline V lookup: CDR1 LGHDT, CDR2 YNNKEL (reference sequence). V gave up 2 bases and J gave up 10 bases, with 7 bases separating them. The CDR3 sequence is CASSQQGPQYF. CDR3 bases: TGTGCCAGCAGCCAACAGGGACCGCAGTATTTT.

The rearrangement joins TRBV20-1 to TRBJ2-3, with 7 bases aligning to TRBD1. The J segment lost 4 bases and the V segment lost 6 bases, leaving 4 bases of the junction unmatched. The germline CDR1 and CDR2 sequences are DFQATT and SNEGSKA (reference sequence). The CDR3 is made up of 12 amino acids. The CDR3 bases are TGCAGTGCAATGACAGGGCCAGATACGCAGTATTTT. As protein: CSAMTGPDTQYF.

This chain links TRBV6-6 with TRBJ2-7; 7 bases fit TRBD1. Trimming took 5 bases from V and 5 from J; bases not matched to a gene: 15. CDR1 is MNHNY and CDR2 is SVGAGI in the germline V gene (reference sequence). This CDR3 region has 16 residues. The CDR3 is CASSPTPTGRGNEQYF. In DNA, the CDR3 is TGTGCCAGCAGTCCCACCCCGACAGGGAGAGGGAACGAGCAGTACTTC.

This clonotype was seen many times. The genes are TRBV6-5 and TRBJ2-1, with D tentatively TRBD2 (6 bases). The V gene lost 5 bases and the J gene lost 4 bases, with 9 bases spanning the gap. Per germline, CDR1 MNHEY and CDR2 SVGAGI. The CDR3 totals 13 residues. CDR3 in amino acids: CASSLGLYNEQFF. CDR3 bases: TGTGCCAGCAGTCTGGGACTTTACAATGAGCAGTTCTTC.

This clonotype was counted at least ten times. This rearrangement joins TRBV6-5 to TRBJ1-1, with D uncertain. The CDR3 runs 13 residues. CDR1 and CDR2 (germline): MNHEY, SVGAGI. Trimming removed 4 bases from V and 5 bases from J, with 11 bases in between. In DNA form, the CDR3 reads TGTGCCAGCAGTTCTCACATAGGAACTGAAGCTTTCTTT. Translating gives CASSSHIGTEAFF.

This clonotype was counted at least ten times. The J gene is TRBJ2-7, the V gene TRBV28; TRBD1 aligns across 7 bases. The CDR3 totals 15 residues. Germline V gene data show CDR1 as MDHEN and CDR2 as SYDVKM. Losses at the gene ends were 3 bases for V and 2 bases for J; bases not matched to a gene: 7. The CDR3 bases are TGTGCCAGCAGTTTTAACAGGGGTGTCACCTACGAGCAGTACTTC. Translation gives CASSFNRGVTYEQYF.

This clonotype is deemed medium-sized. The chain joins TRBV30 to TRBJ2-7; 7 nucleotides agree with TRBD1. The CDR3 is 13 amino acids. Germline CDR1 and CDR2: GTSNPN and SVGIG (reference sequence). The ends lost 4 bases at V and 0 bases at J; junction bases unmatched: 3. The CDR3 spells CAWTGQDSYEQYF. The CDR3 coding sequence is TGTGCCTGGACTGGACAGGACTCCTACGAGCAGTACTTC. The whole variable domain, remainder taken from reference TRBV30 and TRBJ2-7, is SQTIHQWPATLVQPVGSPLSLECTVEGTSNPNLYWYRQAAGRGLQLLFYSVGIGQISSEVPQNLSASRPQDRQFILSSKKLLLSDSGFYLCAWTGQDSYEQYFGPGTRLTVT.

The J gene is TRBJ1-2, the V gene TRBV4-2; 9 bases line up with TRBD1. This CDR3 contains 17 residues. V gave up 0 bases and J gave up 5 bases; unmatched junction bases: 10. CDR1 LGHNA and CDR2 YNFKEQ come from the germline V gene. CDR3 amino acids: CASSQDLPGTGNYGYTF. In nucleotides, the CDR3 is TGTGCCAGCAGCCAAGATCTACCCGGGACAGGGAATTATGGCTACACCTTC.

This chain links TRBV4-1 with TRBJ2-3, with 11 nucleotides matching TRBD2. Germline-derived CDR1 and CDR2 are MGHRA and YSYEKL. The V and J ends lost 4 bases and 1 base, in that order; junction bases with no gene match: 7. The CDR3 spans 17 residues. CDR3 region: CASSPSELAGGTDTQYF. Written as DNA, the CDR3 is TGCGCCAGCAGCCCCTCCGAACTAGCGGGGGGCACAGATACGCAGTATTTT.

In this sample, this clonotype turned up many times. This CDR3 reads CAISELLAASYEQYF. The CDR3 DNA is TGTGCCATCAGTGAGTTATTAGCGGCTTCCTACGAGCAGTACTTC. The chain couples TRBV10-3 to TRBJ2-7; TRBD2 is a possible D gene (6 bases). V was cut by 1 base and J by 1 base, with 11 bases left in between. This CDR3 comprises 15 residues. Germline CDR1 is ENHRY and CDR2 is SYGVKD.

This clonotype was detected many times. The chain links TRBV11-2 to TRBJ1-5; D not certain. Germline V gene lookup returns CDR1 SGHAT and CDR2 FQNNGV. The V and J ends lost 0 bases and 1 base respectively, with 7 bases between them. The CDR3 consists of 15 residues. The CDR3 DNA reads TGTGCCAGCAGCTTAGAGCTTAACAGCAATCAGCCCCAGCATTTT. It is translated as CASSLELNSNQPQHF.

This chain uses TRBV6-5 with TRBJ2-3, with D possibly called TRBD1 or TRBD2 (5 bases each). Germline loops: CDR1 MNHEY, CDR2 SVGAGI. Trimming removed 2 bases at V and 2 bases at J, with 11 bases between. The CDR3 covers 15 residues. The CDR3 bases are TGTGCCAGCAGTTACCGGGGACGGGACACAGATACGCAGTATTTT. It specifies CASSYRGRDTDTQYF.